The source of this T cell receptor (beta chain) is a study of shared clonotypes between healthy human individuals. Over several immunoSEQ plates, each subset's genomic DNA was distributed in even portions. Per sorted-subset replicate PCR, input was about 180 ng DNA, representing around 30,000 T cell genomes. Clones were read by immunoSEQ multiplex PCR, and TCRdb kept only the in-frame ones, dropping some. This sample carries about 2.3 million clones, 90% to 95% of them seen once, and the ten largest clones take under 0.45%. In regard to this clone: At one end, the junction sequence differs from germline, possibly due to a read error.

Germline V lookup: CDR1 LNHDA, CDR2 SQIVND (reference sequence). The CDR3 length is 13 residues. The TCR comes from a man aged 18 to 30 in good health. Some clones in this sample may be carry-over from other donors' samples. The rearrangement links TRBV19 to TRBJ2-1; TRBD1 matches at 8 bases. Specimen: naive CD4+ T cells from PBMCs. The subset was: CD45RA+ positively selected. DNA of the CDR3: TGTGCCAGTAGAGCGGACAGGGCCCAGGGCAAGCTCTTC. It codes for CASRADRAQGKLF.